This TCR beta chain derives from a study of blood T cell repertoires in COVID-19. Study overall: Researchers got acute and convalescent COVID-19 samples from the United States, Italy and Spain.

Here immunoSEQ multiplex PCR was the method, and the copy in TCRdb shows in-frame clones only, minus some. The sample has roughly 280,000 clones; 85% to 90% are singletons. CDR3 length: 15 amino acids. Germline lookup yields CDR1 LNHNV and CDR2 YYDKDF (reference sequence). Trimming at V came to 7 bases and at J to 3 bases, leaving 12 bases not matched to a gene. The source of this sequence is a man aged 18 to 30 with active or convalescent COVID-19. The V and J genes are TRBV15 and TRBJ2-7, with TRBD1 matching over 7 bases. The sequenced material came from peripheral blood. In DNA form, the CDR3 reads TGTGCCACCACAATGGGTATGGGGGACAGCTACGAGCAGTACTTC. Protein: CATTMGMGDSYEQYF.